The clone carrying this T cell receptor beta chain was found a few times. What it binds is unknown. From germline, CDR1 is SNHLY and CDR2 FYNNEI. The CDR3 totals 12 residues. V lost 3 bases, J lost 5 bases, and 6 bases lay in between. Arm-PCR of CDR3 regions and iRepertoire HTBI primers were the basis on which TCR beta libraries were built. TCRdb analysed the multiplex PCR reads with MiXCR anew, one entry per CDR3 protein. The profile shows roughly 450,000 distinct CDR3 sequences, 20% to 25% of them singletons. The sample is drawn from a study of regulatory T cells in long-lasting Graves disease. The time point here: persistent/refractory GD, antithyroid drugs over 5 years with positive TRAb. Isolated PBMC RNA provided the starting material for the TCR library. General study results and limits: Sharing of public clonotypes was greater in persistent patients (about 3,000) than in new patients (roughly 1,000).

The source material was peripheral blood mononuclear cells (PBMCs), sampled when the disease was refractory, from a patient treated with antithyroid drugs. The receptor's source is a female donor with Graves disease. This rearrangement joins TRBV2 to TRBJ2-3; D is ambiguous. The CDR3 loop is CASSDRVDTQYF. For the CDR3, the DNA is TGTGCCAGCAGTGATAGAGTAGATACGCAGTATTTT.